There are a few counts of the clone carrying this T cell receptor beta chain. PCR amplification relied on 60 Vbeta primers (plus 13 Jbeta primers). Using immunoSEQ multiplex PCR, the repertoire was profiled, and TCRdb retains in-frame clones only, with some absent. The sample yields 95,000 to 150,000 clones, 15% seen once. The data are from a study of cytomegalovirus exposure and HLA in healthy donors. CDR3 length equals 18 residues. The ends lost 4 bases at V and 8 bases at J; junction bases unmatched: 18. Germline V CDR1 and CDR2: SGHNT, YYREEE (reference sequence). The TCR was taken from a woman between 18 and 29 years old in good health and CMV-seronegative. Sequencing used PBMCs. This sequence joins TRBV5-4 and TRBJ2-1; 10 positions match TRBD2. The CDR3 bases are TGTGCCAGCAGCCCTGCAGCGGGGGGGACTAGAATTGTTTATGAGCAGTTCTTC. It translates to CASSPAAGGTRIVYEQFF.